The rows below give T cell receptor beta chains drawn from one sample of a study of cytomegalovirus exposure and HLA in healthy donors. Assay: immunoSEQ multiplex PCR; the TCRdb copy retains only in-frame clones and omits some. The sample contains some 40,000 clones, 85% to 95% of which appear only once. Sequencing used PBMCs. The receptors here all came from a man between 18 and 35 years old in good health and CMV-seronegative. Each CDR3 is given with its conserved first and last residue. Each record gives: J gene, D gene, V gene, clone size, CDR3 protein, CDR3 DNA. D genes are given only for firm matches. Clone size is shown for a subset of rows, as once, few, many or a class of expanded clone.

J: TRBJ2-7; D: TRBD2; V: TRBV6-5; size: -; CDR3: CASSYTTSGSYEQYF; DNA: TGTGCCAGCAGTTATACGACTAGCGGGAGCTACGAGCAGTACTTC
J: TRBJ2-1; D: TRBD2; V: TRBV6-5; size: once; CDR3: CASSWRGGEQFF; DNA: TGTGCCAGCAGTTGGCGGGGGGGCGAGCAGTTCTTC
J: TRBJ1-4; D: -; V: TRBV5-5; size: -; CDR3: CASSLNEKLFF; DNA: TGTGCCAGCAGCCTCAATGAAAAACTGTTTTTT
J: TRBJ1-1; D: -; V: TRBV12-5; size: -; CDR3: CASGPPKGISITEAFF; DNA: TGTGCTAGTGGTCCGCCAAAGGGGATCAGTATCACTGAAGCTTTCTTT
J: TRBJ1-5; D: -; V: TRBV5-5; size: -; CDR3: CASSLAGRGQPQHF; DNA: TGTGCCAGCAGCCTCGCCGGAAGAGGTCAGCCCCAGCATTTT
J: TRBJ2-1; D: -; V: TRBV19; size: -; CDR3: CASTPGTHYNEQFF; DNA: TGTGCCAGCACTCCCGGGACACATTACAATGAGCAGTTCTTC
J: TRBJ2-3; D: TRBD1; V: TRBV11-2; size: -; CDR3: CASSYRDRGTDTQYF; DNA: TGTGCCAGCAGCTATAGGGACAGGGGCACAGATACGCAGTATTTT
J: TRBJ2-4; D: -; V: TRBV6-1; size: -; CDR3: CASSDLRGSAIQYF; DNA: TGTGCCAGCAGTGACCTCAGGGGAAGTGCCATTCAGTACTTC
J: TRBJ2-4; D: -; V: TRBV19; size: -; CDR3: CASSIVTDTPGPLNIQYF; DNA: TGTGCCAGTAGTATAGTTACCGACACTCCTGGCCCCCTAAACATTCAGTACTTC
J: TRBJ2-3; D: TRBD2; V: TRBV11-1; size: -; CDR3: CATGLAGGPVDTQYF; DNA: TGTGCCACAGGACTAGCGGGAGGGCCTGTGGATACGCAGTATTTT
J: TRBJ1-1; D: -; V: TRBV7-2; size: -; CDR3: CASSLKTPQGINTEAFF; DNA: TGTGCCAGCAGCTTAAAAACCCCCCAGGGGATCAACACTGAAGCTTTCTTT
J: TRBJ2-7; D: -; V: TRBV27; size: -; CDR3: CASSFPPHYYEQYF; DNA: TGTGCCAGCAGTTTCCCCCCCCACTACTACGAGCAGTACTTC
J: TRBJ1-4; D: TRBD1; V: TRBV28; size: -; CDR3: CASSDGQGPTVTPKLFF; DNA: TGTGCCAGCAGTGACGGACAGGGTCCAACCGTGACACCAAAACTGTTTTTT
J: TRBJ2-7; D: TRBD2; V: TRBV30; size: -; CDR3: CAWKGSAGVAYEQYF; DNA: TGTGCCTGGAAGGGGTCCGCGGGAGTGGCCTACGAGCAGTACTTC
J: TRBJ1-1; D: TRBD1; V: TRBV27; size: -; CDR3: CASSRLRTGEAFF; DNA: TGTGCCAGCAGTCGATTACGGACAGGAGAAGCTTTCTTT